Reported below is one T cell receptor beta chain. Its antigen remains unidentified. V lost 10 bases to trimming and J lost 0 bases, with 13 bases between them. This CDR3 is 14 amino acids long. Germline V gene data show CDR1 as LNHDA and CDR2 as SQIVND (reference sequence). The primer mix had 60 Vbeta and 13 Jbeta primers. This table comes from immunoSEQ multiplex PCR, and its TCRdb copy is limited to in-frame clones, with some not included. The sample shows roughly 230,000 clones, around nine tenths of them seen only once. The entry originates in a study of cytomegalovirus exposure and HLA in healthy donors. Study conclusions and caveats: While the bulk of TCR sequences proved rare, some public TCRs turned up in many donors. CMV serostatus was the sole immune exposure data available.

This chain connects TRBV19 to TRBJ1-5, with a weak D call TRBD1 (6 bases). The source of this sequence is a girl aged 2 to 10 in good health and CMV-seronegative. Sequences were obtained from PBMCs. The CDR3 loop is CATEQGFSNQPQHF. CDR3 DNA: TGTGCCACCGAACAGGGCTTTAGCAATCAGCCCCAGCATTTT.